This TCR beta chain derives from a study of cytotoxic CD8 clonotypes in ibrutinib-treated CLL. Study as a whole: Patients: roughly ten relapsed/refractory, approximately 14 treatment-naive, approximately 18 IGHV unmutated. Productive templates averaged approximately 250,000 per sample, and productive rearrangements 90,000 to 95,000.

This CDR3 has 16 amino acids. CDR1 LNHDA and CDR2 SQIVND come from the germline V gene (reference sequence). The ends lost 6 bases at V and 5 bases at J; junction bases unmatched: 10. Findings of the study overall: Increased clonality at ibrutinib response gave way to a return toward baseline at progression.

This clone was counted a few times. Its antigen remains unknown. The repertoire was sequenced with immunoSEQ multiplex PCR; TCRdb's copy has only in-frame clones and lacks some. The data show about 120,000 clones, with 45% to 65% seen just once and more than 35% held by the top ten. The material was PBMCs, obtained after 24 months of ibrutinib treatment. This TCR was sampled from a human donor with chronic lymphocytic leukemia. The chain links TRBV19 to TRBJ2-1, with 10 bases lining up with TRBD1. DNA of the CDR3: TGTGCCAGTAGCGGTTTAGGGACAGGGGTGGACAATGAGCAGTTCTTC. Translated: CASSGLGTGVDNEQFF.